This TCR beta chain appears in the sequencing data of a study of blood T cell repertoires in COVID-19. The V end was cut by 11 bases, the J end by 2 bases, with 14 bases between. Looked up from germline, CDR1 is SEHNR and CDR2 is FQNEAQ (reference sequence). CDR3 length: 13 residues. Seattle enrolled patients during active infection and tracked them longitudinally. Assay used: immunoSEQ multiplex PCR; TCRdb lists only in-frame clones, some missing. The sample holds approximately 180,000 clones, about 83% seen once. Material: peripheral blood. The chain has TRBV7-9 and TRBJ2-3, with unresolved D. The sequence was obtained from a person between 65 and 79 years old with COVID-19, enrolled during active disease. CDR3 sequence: CAYAPAATDTQYF. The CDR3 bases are TGTGCCTACGCCCCGGCGGCCACAGATACGCAGTATTTT. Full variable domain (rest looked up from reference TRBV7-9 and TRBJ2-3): DTGVSQNPRHKITKRGQNVTFRCDPISEHNRLYWYRQTLGQGPEFLTYFQNEAQLEKSRLLSDRFSAERPKGSFSTLEIQRTEQGDSAMYLCAYAPAATDTQYFGPGTRLTVL.